These 28 T cell receptor beta chains came from one sample sequenced in a study of T cell repertoires in cytomegalovirus infection. TCRdb reprocessed the reads with MiXCR, giving one entry per CDR3 protein. This sample has 450,000 to 650,000 distinct CDR3 sequences; around a quarter occur once, and the top ten carry less than 15%. The source material was PBMCs. These receptors came from a human donor in good health (CMV status not recorded). Some clones in this sample may be carry-over from other donors' samples.

This clonotype was recorded a few times. CDR3 region: CASIPRGMNTEAFF. The CDR3 region has the DNA TGTGCCAGTATACCCAGGGGGATGAACACTGAAGCTTTCTTT. This sequence joins TRBV11-2 and TRBJ1-1, with TRBD1 identical over 7 bases. Losses at the gene ends were 9 bases for V and 0 bases for J; bases not matched to a gene: 7. CDR3 length: 14 residues. Germline V gene data show CDR1 as SGHAT and CDR2 as FQNNGV.

This clonotype was recorded only once. This chain uses TRBV2 with TRBJ2-2; 11 nucleotides agree with TRBD2. The J segment lost 4 bases and the V segment lost 5 bases, leaving 6 bases of the junction unmatched. The CDR3 sequence is 16 residues long. CDR1 and CDR2 (germline): SNHLY, FYNNEI. In DNA form, the CDR3 reads TGTGCCAGCAGTATACTAGCGGGAGAGTCCACCGGGGAGCTGTTTTTT. As protein: CASSILAGESTGELFF.

The V call is TRBV6-1, the J call TRBJ2-7, with D perhaps TRBD1 (5 bases). V was shortened by 2 bases and J by 0 bases, with 11 bases between the two germline ends. CDR1 is MNHNS, CDR2 SASEGT, per germline. This CDR3 has 15 amino acids. The CDR3 loop reads CASSERGGFSYEQYV. CDR3 DNA sequence: TGTGCCAGCAGTGAAAGGGGTGGATTCTCCTACGAGCAGTACGTC.

This clonotype has more than one count but fewer than ten. This sequence joins TRBV28 and TRBJ1-5; weak D call: TRBD1 (5 bases). CDR1 and CDR2 (germline): MDHEN, SYDVKM. This CDR3 spans 13 amino acids. Trimming shortened V by 7 bases and J by 2 bases, and 9 bases separated the two germline ends. The CDR3 DNA is TGTGCCAGCACCGGGACGGGCAATCAGCCCCAGCATTTT. Translation gives CASTGTGNQPQHF.

The CDR3 is CASSFSGRSSYNEQFF. CDR3 nucleotide sequence: TGTGCCAGCAGTTTTAGCGGGAGGAGCTCCTACAATGAGCAGTTCTTC. This chain joins TRBV28 and TRBJ2-1; 10 bases agree with TRBD2. The CDR3 is 16 amino acids. The V and J ends lost 3 bases and 0 bases, in that order; junction bases with no gene match: 2. From germline, CDR1 is MDHEN and CDR2 SYDVKM.

The chain combines TRBV19 with TRBJ2-4; 16 positions agree with TRBD2. Losses at the gene ends were 5 bases for V and 6 bases for J; bases not matched to a gene: 7. Per the germline V gene, CDR1 is LNHDA and CDR2 is SQIVND (reference sequence). The CDR3 is 17 amino acids. The CDR3 DNA sequence: TGTGCCAGTAGTTCCGGGACTAGCGGGAGGGTTCCAAACATTCAGTACTTC. Its translation: CASSSGTSGRVPNIQYF.

This clonotype was seen more than once but under ten times. The chain combines TRBV5-1 with TRBJ2-2; a possible D gene is TRBD2 (6 bases). Trimming stripped 0 bases from V and 1 base from J, with 7 bases between. The V gene's germline CDR1 is SGHRS and CDR2 YFSETQ. The CDR3 runs 15 residues. The CDR3: CASSLGGKNTGELFF. CDR3 sequence (DNA): TGCGCCAGCAGCTTGGGCGGGAAGAACACCGGGGAGCTGTTTTTT.

This clonotype was counted between two and nine times. V usage is TRBV29-1 and J usage is TRBJ2-3, with D possibly TRBD1 on 6 matching bases. Germline V gene lookup returns CDR1 SQVTM and CDR2 ANQGSEA. The CDR3 runs to 12 residues. V lost 2 bases to trimming and J lost 5 bases, with 8 bases between them. CDR3 amino acids: CSVERGGDTQYF. The DNA for the CDR3 is TGCAGCGTTGAACGAGGGGGAGATACGCAGTATTTT.

This clonotype was counted a single time. The CDR3 spells CASSPGLDQPQHF. Here the CDR3 DNA reads TGTGCCAGCAGCCCAGGGTTGGATCAGCCCCAGCATTTT. The V call is TRBV7-2, the J call TRBJ1-5; the D gene is possibly TRBD1 (5 bases). The CDR3 has 13 amino acids. Germline CDR1 reads SGHTA; CDR2 reads FQGNSA. The ends were cut back, 5 bases at V and 5 bases at J, with 10 bases in the middle.

V and J are TRBV7-9 and TRBJ1-2; tentatively, D is TRBD1 (5 bases). V shed 4 bases and J shed 0 bases, with 15 bases lying between them. The CDR3 spans 16 residues. Germline-derived CDR1 and CDR2 are SEHNR and FQNEAQ (reference sequence). The CDR3 DNA is TGTGCCAGCAGCTGGGCCGGGGCGATAGCTAACTATGGCTACACCTTC. This gives the protein CASSWAGAIANYGYTF. Supplemented by reference TRBV7-9 and TRBJ1-2, the full variable domain reads DTGVSQNPRHKITKRGQNVTFRCDPISEHNRLYWYRQTLGQGPEFLTYFQNEAQLEKSRLLSDRFSAERPKGSFSTLEIQRTEQGDSAMYLCASSWAGAIANYGYTFGSGTRLTVV.

This clonotype was seen only a few times. The V and J genes are TRBV28 and TRBJ2-7, with TRBD1 as a possible D gene (6 bases). From germline, CDR1 is MDHEN and CDR2 SYDVKM. Trimming pared 5 bases from V and 1 base from J, leaving 12 bases between. This CDR3 has 14 residues. In nucleotides, the CDR3 is TGTGCCAGCAGTCCTTTGACAGGTTCCTACGAGCAGTACTTC. It yields the protein CASSPLTGSYEQYF.

The rearrangement joins TRBV7-2 to TRBJ2-4; TRBD2 is a possible D gene (6 bases). The CDR3 length is 15 residues. Trimming shortened V by 2 bases and J by 6 bases, and 14 bases separated the two germline ends. The germline V gene has CDR1 SGHTA and CDR2 FQGNSA. CDR3 sequence reads: CASSLSSGDRNIQYF. CDR3 in DNA: TGTGCCAGCAGCTTATCATCGGGAGACAGAAACATTCAGTACTTC.

This chain uses TRBV15 with TRBJ2-7, with D maybe TRBD1 (5 bases). The CDR3 extends over 12 amino acids. The germline V and J ends were trimmed by 0 bases and 5 bases, with 5 bases remaining between them. CDR1 is LNHNV, CDR2 YYDKDF, per germline (reference sequence). The CDR3 spells CATSREGDEQYF. For the CDR3, the DNA is TGTGCCACCAGCAGAGAAGGGGACGAGCAGTACTTC.

This clonotype was observed a few times. The gene calls are TRBV4-2 and TRBJ1-3; D is ambiguous. Germline CDR1 is LGHNA and CDR2 is YNFKEQ. V lost 0 bases and J 4 bases, leaving 13 bases between the germline ends. The CDR3 is made up of 16 amino acids. The CDR3 here is CASSQDPVGSGNTIYF. CDR3 nucleotides: TGTGCCAGCAGCCAAGATCCCGTGGGCTCAGGAAACACCATATATTTT.

This clonotype was seen a handful of times. The chain combines TRBV7-2 with TRBJ2-7, with 9 bases aligning to TRBD2. The germline V gene encodes CDR1 SGHTA and CDR2 FQGNSA. The CDR3 has 16 residues. V lost 1 base to trimming and J lost 7 bases; unmatched junction nucleotides: 11. The CDR3 reads CASSLGVAGVIGEQYF. In DNA, the CDR3 is TGTGCCAGCAGCTTAGGTGTAGCGGGAGTGATAGGGGAGCAGTACTTC.

This clonotype was picked up a small number of times. The chain has TRBV27 and TRBJ1-2, with D maybe TRBD1 (5 bases). The V and J ends lost 7 bases and 0 bases respectively, with 9 bases between them. The CDR3 sequence is 13 residues long. Germline V gives CDR1 MNHEY, CDR2 SMNVEV (reference sequence). Here the CDR3 reads CASTDSPNYGYTF. CDR3 nucleotide sequence: TGTGCCAGCACCGACAGTCCTAACTATGGCTACACCTTC.

This clonotype was detected ten times or more. This chain uses TRBV7-8 with TRBJ2-3, with TRBD2 identical over 12 bases. The CDR3 is 16 amino acids. CDR1 is SGHVS, CDR2 FQNEAQ, per germline. Trimming at V came to 5 bases and at J to 6 bases, leaving 9 bases not matched to a gene. CDR3 protein: CASSRRLAGVYDTQYF. For the CDR3, the DNA is TGTGCCAGCAGCCGACGACTAGCGGGAGTTTACGATACGCAGTATTTT.

The chain recombines TRBV7-6 with TRBJ2-2; 12 bases are a match to TRBD2. Germline V gene lookup returns CDR1 SGHVS and CDR2 FNYEAQ. Trimming took 6 bases from V and 3 from J; bases not matched to a gene: 8. The CDR3 spans 17 residues. CDR3 protein: CASSSQTSGSHTGELFF. Written as DNA, the CDR3 is TGTGCCAGCAGTTCCCAGACTAGCGGGAGCCACACCGGGGAGCTGTTTTTT.

This clonotype came up many times. The V call is TRBV7-2, the J call TRBJ1-1; a possible D gene is TRBD1 (6 bases). Germline CDR1 and CDR2: SGHTA and FQGNSA. V shed 3 bases and J shed 1 base, with 9 bases lying between them. The CDR3 contains 14 residues. The CDR3 nucleotides read TGTGCCAGCAGCTTCTTACAGGGGAACACTGAAGCTTTCTTT. Its protein is CASSFLQGNTEAFF. Filled out from reference TRBV7-2 and TRBJ1-1, the complete variable domain reads GAGVSQSPSNKVTEKGKDVELRCDPISGHTALYWYRQSLGQGLEFLIYFQGNSAPDKSGLPSDRFSAERTGGSVSTLTIQRTQQEDSAVYLCASSFLQGNTEAFFGQGTRLTVV.

This chain uses TRBV7-9 with TRBJ2-3; D is unclear. The V gene lost 7 bases and the J gene lost 5 bases, with 10 bases spanning the gap. The CDR3 length is 12 residues. CDR1 is SEHNR and CDR2 is FQNEAQ in the germline V gene (reference sequence). The CDR3 sequence: CASKGLGDTQYF. The CDR3 nucleotides read TGTGCCAGCAAAGGGCTGGGAGATACGCAGTATTTT.

This rearrangement joins TRBV10-3 to TRBJ2-7; the D is unclear. Germline lookup yields CDR1 ENHRY and CDR2 SYGVKD. V was pared by 0 bases and J by 0 bases, with 3 bases between. The CDR3 consists of 13 residues. In DNA, the CDR3 is TGTGCCATCAGTGAGTCAGTCTCCTACGAGCAGTACGTC. It translates to CAISESVSYEQYV.

This chain's CDR3 is CASSPLMQEDTEAFF. CDR3 in DNA: TGTGCCAGCAGTCCCCTAATGCAGGAGGACACTGAAGCTTTCTTT. V is TRBV28 and J is TRBJ1-1; D unresolved. Germline V lookup: CDR1 MDHEN, CDR2 SYDVKM. V was pared by 5 bases and J by 3 bases, with 16 bases between. The CDR3 has 15 amino acids.

This clonotype appeared many times. This chain connects TRBV7-8 to TRBJ2-5; maybe TRBD2 (6 bases). The germline gives CDR1 SGHVS, CDR2 FQNEAQ. The CDR3 totals 17 residues. V lost 3 bases and J lost 4, with 21 bases in between. CDR3 in DNA: TGTGCCAGCAGCTTTTTAAGTCTGCGGGATGGGGGAGAGACCCAGTACTTC. It translates to CASSFLSLRDGGETQYF.

The chain links TRBV5-5 to TRBJ2-2; a weak D match, TRBD1 (6 bases). Trimming shortened V by 3 bases and J by 3 bases, and 12 bases separated the two germline ends. From germline, CDR1 is SGHKS and CDR2 YYEKEE (reference sequence). The CDR3 length is 15 residues. Here the CDR3 DNA reads TGTGCCAGCAGCTCAACCGGGACACACACCGGGGAGCTGTTTTTT. It codes for CASSSTGTHTGELFF.

This clonotype showed up many times. A junction end diverges from the germline sequence, so it may reflect a read error. This rearrangement joins TRBV12-3 or TRBV12-4 to TRBJ2-3; unclear D gene. This CDR3 comprises 12 residues. As DNA, the CDR3 is TGTGCCAGCAGCTTAGTCGCAGATACGCAGTATTTT. Its translation: CASSLVADTQYF.

This clonotype was detected a few times. The rearrangement joins TRBV7-3 to TRBJ1-6, with D possibly TRBD1 on 6 matching bases. V dropped 4 bases and J dropped 7 bases, with 14 bases sitting between them. CDR1 is SGHTA, CDR2 FQGTGA, per germline. This CDR3 is 15 amino acids long. The CDR3 DNA reads TGTGCCAGCAGCTCGGGCCCGGGGGCCAATTCACCCCTCCACTTT. Its translation: CASSSGPGANSPLHF.

The CDR3 protein is CASSEHPRTEAFF. The CDR3 DNA follows: TGTGCCAGCAGTGAACACCCTCGGACTGAAGCTTTCTTT. The rearrangement links TRBV6-1 to TRBJ1-1, with D unresolved. Germline V gene data show CDR1 as MNHNS and CDR2 as SASEGT. The length of the CDR3 is 13 residues. The V and J ends lost 2 bases and 5 bases respectively, with 9 bases between them.

This clonotype was observed a few times. This CDR3 reads CASSIRSSGANVLTF. CDR3 DNA: TGTGCCAGTAGTATACGTAGCTCTGGGGCCAACGTCCTGACTTTC. V and J are TRBV19 and TRBJ2-6; no definite D call. V shed 2 bases and J shed 0 bases, with 5 bases lying between them. Germline V lookup: CDR1 LNHDA, CDR2 SQIVND (reference sequence). The CDR3 loop spans 15 amino acids.